This T cell receptor (beta chain) was observed in a study of blood T cells in healthy people across ages. With a J-beta primer mix and a sample-barcoded 5' primer, a second PCR ran about 7 to 12 cycles. Each CDR3 protein gets one entry after TCRdb re-called the 5' RACE reads with MiXCR. The sample carries about 1,600,000 distinct CDR3 sequences, 42% recorded once. The CDR3 runs 14 residues. Looked up from germline, CDR1 is DFQATT and CDR2 is SNEGSKA (reference sequence). General study findings and limits: A strong correlation between TCR beta diversity and naive T cell percentage was seen. The recorded TCR beta diversity per million T cells decreased in a roughly linear manner with age.

As to this clonotype: Its antigen is undetermined.

Drawn from each donor were 8.5 to 10 milliliters of peripheral blood. The sequenced sample was blood. The origin of this receptor is a woman younger than 30 in good health. J is TRBJ2-5 and V is TRBV20-1; D possibly corresponds to TRBD2 (6 bases). TRBJ2-7 matches the DNA end more closely, so the J call is doubtful. CDR3 protein: CSARGGGANYEQYF. The CDR3 coding sequence is TGCAGTGCTAGGGGGGGTGGTGCGAACTACGAGCAGTACTTC.